Each of the 10 T cell receptor beta chains below was sequenced from the same sample in a study of blood T cell repertoires in COVID-19. Sequenced by immunoSEQ multiplex PCR; TCRdb stores in-frame clones only, minus some. The sample records some 450,000 clones, about 87% being singletons. Sequencing was performed on peripheral blood. The receptors were sampled from a man between 18 and 35 years old with COVID-19, enrolled during active disease.

The genes are TRBV27 and TRBJ1-1, with D possibly being TRBD1 (5 bases). The CDR3 covers 14 residues. V lost 1 base and J lost 3, with 9 bases in between. Germline V gene lookup returns CDR1 MNHEY and CDR2 SMNVEV (reference sequence). This CDR3 is CASSLYWGDTEAFF. In DNA form, the CDR3 reads TGTGCCAGCAGTTTATACTGGGGCGACACTGAAGCTTTCTTT.

The gene calls are TRBV6-5 and TRBJ2-3; 7 bases line up with TRBD2. The CDR3 runs 13 residues. CDR1 and CDR2 from the germline V gene are MNHEY and SVGAGI. V shed 8 bases and J 0 bases; nucleotides not matched to a gene: 2. In DNA, the CDR3 is TGTGCCAGCGGCGGGAGCAGCACAGATACGCAGTATTTT. This sequence encodes CASGGSSTDTQYF.

The CDR3 DNA is TGTGCCAGCAGCCTCCTGGGGGGGAGATTAAATGAGCAGTTCTTC. The encoded protein is CASSLLGGRLNEQFF. This rearrangement joins TRBV6-5 to TRBJ2-1; 7 bases line up with TRBD2. The V gene's germline CDR1 is MNHEY and CDR2 SVGAGI. This CDR3 is built from 15 residues. V was pared by 6 bases and J by 7 bases, with 12 bases of the junction left unmatched.

This clone has just a few counts. The chain has TRBV7-9 and TRBJ1-2, with D perhaps TRBD1 (6 bases). This CDR3 comprises 15 residues. V was pared by 5 bases and J by 7 bases, with 20 bases between. Germline V gives CDR1 SEHNR, CDR2 FQNEAQ (reference sequence). The CDR3 DNA sequence: TGTGCCAGCAGCACCTCACAGGGAGAGGTTAGTGGCTACACCTTC. Translated: CASSTSQGEVSGYTF.

This clone appeared once. The gene calls are TRBV5-1 and TRBJ2-7; D gene uncertain. With 4 bases removed from V and 2 bases from J, the gap between germline ends came to 4 bases. Per the germline V gene, CDR1 is SGHRS and CDR2 is YFSETQ. There are 11 residues in the CDR3. This CDR3 reads CASSTTYEQYF. CDR3 nucleotide sequence: TGCGCCAGCAGCACAACCTACGAGCAGTACTTC. The full variable domain, its missing parts supplied by reference TRBV5-1 and TRBJ2-7, is KAGVTQTPRYLIKTRGQQVTLSCSPISGHRSVSWYQQTPGQGLQFLFEYFSETQRNKGNFPGRFSGRQFSNSRSEMNVSTLELGDSALYLCASSTTYEQYFGPGTRLTVT.

V and J are TRBV4-1 and TRBJ1-3; a weak D match, TRBD1 (5 bases). CDR3 length equals 16 residues. V dropped 0 bases and J dropped 2 bases, with 11 bases sitting between them. Germline V lookup: CDR1 MGHRA, CDR2 YSYEKL. CDR3 DNA: TGCGCCAGCAGCCAAGAAAACAGGTCTCCTGGAAACACCATATATTTT. Translation: CASSQENRSPGNTIYF.

The rearrangement uses TRBV29-1 and TRBJ2-7, with TRBD2 identical over 8 bases. This CDR3 is 12 amino acids long. Germline loops: CDR1 SQVTM, CDR2 ANQGSEA. Losses at the gene ends were 4 bases for V and 9 bases for J; bases not matched to a gene: 8. The CDR3 is CSVASREGGQYF. The CDR3 nucleotides read TGCAGCGTTGCTTCCCGGGAGGGAGGGCAGTACTTC.

This clone was seen just once. The genes are TRBV7-9 and TRBJ2-3; TRBD2 matches 12 bases. From germline, CDR1 is SEHNR and CDR2 FQNEAQ (reference sequence). This CDR3 spans 14 amino acids. Losses at the gene ends were 5 bases for V and 9 bases for J; bases not matched to a gene: 6. Here the CDR3 reads CASSPSGRASTQYF. The CDR3 DNA reads TGTGCCAGCAGCCCTAGCGGGAGGGCCAGCACGCAGTATTTT.

V gene TRBV6-5 combines with J gene TRBJ2-7; D is unclear. There are 13 residues in the CDR3. Germline V gene lookup returns CDR1 MNHEY and CDR2 SVGAGI. Trimming left V 6 bases short and J 0 bases short, with 9 bases between. As DNA, the CDR3 is TGTGCCAGCAGCCCCTCTCTCTCCTACGAGCAGTACTTC. It translates to CASSPSLSYEQYF.

CDR3 residues: CASRTTAGGNGYTF. CDR3 nucleotide sequence: TGTGCCAGCAGAACGACTGCCGGAGGAAATGGCTACACCTTC. The chain combines TRBV11-2 with TRBJ1-2; D not resolved. The V gene lost 6 bases and the J gene lost 6 bases, with 17 bases spanning the gap. The germline CDR1 and CDR2 sequences are SGHAT and FQNNGV. The CDR3 is made up of 14 amino acids. The full variable domain, its missing parts supplied by reference TRBV11-2 and TRBJ1-2, is EAGVAQSPRYKIIEKRQSVAFWCNPISGHATLYWYQQILGQGPKLLIQFQNNGVVDDSQLPKDRFSAERLKGVDSTLKIQPAKLEDSAVYLCASRTTAGGNGYTFGSGTRLTVV.